Detailed here is one T cell receptor beta chain. Its target is unknown. The CDR3 loop spans 12 amino acids. The data were taken from a study of monozygotic twins with inflammatory bowel disease. Study observations and caveats: Concordant and discordant twins showed no difference in repertoire similarity, possibly from limited power. Evidence failed to back one strong IBD-linked signal or clonotype.

Total RNA, at roughly 3,700 ng, went into every TCR library. TCRdb re-called the 5' RACE reads; every CDR3 protein appears as one record, without DNA. There are approximately 150,000 distinct CDR3 sequences in the sample, with roughly 2.4% held by the top ten. The receptor was derived from a human donor with ulcerative colitis or Crohn's disease, or a healthy co-twin of an affected twin (not recorded which). The sequenced material came from blood. The chain joins TRBV12-3 or TRBV12-4 to TRBJ1-1. This CDR3 reads CASSLSEKEAFF.